These 6 T cell receptor beta chains came from one sample sequenced in a study of T cell changes during pregnancy in multiple sclerosis. Clones were read by immunoSEQ multiplex PCR, and TCRdb kept only the in-frame ones, dropping some. The sample holds roughly 58,000 clones, approximately 94% seen once. Sequences were derived from CD8+ T cells from peripheral blood mononuclear cells, sampled in the third trimester of pregnancy. Every receptor here comes from a female donor with multiple sclerosis, enrolled in a pregnancy study.

The chain uses TRBV7-9 and TRBJ2-7; TRBD2 is a possible D gene (6 bases). Germline CDR1 is SEHNR and CDR2 is FQNEAQ (reference sequence). This CDR3 has 14 residues. V was pared by 3 bases and J by 0 bases, with 9 bases between. The CDR3 here is CASSFAGSSYEQYF. In DNA, the CDR3 is TGTGCCAGCAGCTTCGCGGGGAGCTCCTACGAGCAGTACTTC.

There are a few counts of this clone. The V and J genes are TRBV6-5 and TRBJ2-2; 8 nucleotides match TRBD1. The germline V gene encodes CDR1 MNHEY and CDR2 SVGAGI. This CDR3 has 15 amino acids. V trimming: 2 bases; J trimming: 6 bases; junction bases outside the gene matches: 5. The CDR3: CASSYLGQGAGELFF. The CDR3 nucleotides are TGTGCCAGCAGTTACCTCGGACAGGGCGCCGGGGAGCTGTTTTTT.

The rearrangement joins TRBV12-2 to TRBJ2-5; whether TRBD2, the table's D call, matches the DNA was not checked. TRBV12-2 is labeled a pseudogene. CDR3 size: 16 residues. The CDR3 DNA sequence: TGTGCAAGTCGCTTAACCTTGGGGGGAGGGGAGGAGACCCAGTACTTC. It specifies CASRLTLGGGEETQYF.

The rearrangement uses TRBV4-1 and TRBJ2-7; 7 bases fit TRBD1. The CDR3 extends over 15 amino acids. With 4 bases clipped from V and 3 bases from J, the junction kept 9 bases outside the gene matches. The germline CDR1 and CDR2 sequences are MGHRA and YSYEKL. This CDR3 is CASSRLTGADYEQYF. The DNA for the CDR3 is TGCGCCAGCAGCCGCTTAACAGGGGCGGACTACGAGCAGTACTTC.

The chain links TRBV9 to TRBJ2-7; 13 nucleotides align to TRBD2. V lost 3 bases and J lost 3; bases outside the gene matches: 3. CDR3 length: 15 amino acids. Germline-derived CDR1 and CDR2 are SGDLS and YYNGEE. CDR3 in amino acids: CASSELAGGFYEQYF. The CDR3 coding sequence is TGTGCCAGCAGCGAACTAGCGGGAGGGTTCTACGAGCAGTACTTC.

The J gene is TRBJ2-2, the V gene TRBV19, with TRBD2 matching 14 bases. The germline V gene encodes CDR1 LNHDA and CDR2 SQIVND (reference sequence). The J segment lost 4 bases and the V segment lost 5 bases, leaving 9 bases of the junction unmatched. The CDR3 length is 18 residues. The CDR3 loop is CASSLTSGRARVTGELFF. The CDR3 coding sequence is TGTGCCAGTAGTCTGACTAGCGGGAGGGCCAGGGTCACCGGGGAGCTGTTTTTT. Together with reference TRBV19 and TRBJ2-2, the CDR3 gives the full variable domain: DGGITQSPKYLFRKEGQNVTLSCEQNLNHDAMYWYRQDPGQGLRLIYYSQIVNDFQKGDIAEGYSVSREKKESFPLTVTSAQKNPTAFYLCASSLTSGRARVTGELFFGEGSRLTVL.